This T cell receptor (beta chain) was retrieved from a study of blood T cell repertoires in COVID-19. Original processing notes: Nucleated cell counts were estimated from reference gene primer amplification. The method was immunoSEQ multiplex PCR; TCRdb's version includes in-frame clones alone and lacks a portion of them. V, J and clone size derive from that table, while D and trimming were established from the DNA sequence. The profile shows fewer than 300,000 clones, more than 70% of them singletons. Sequencing was carried out using peripheral blood. This TCR was sampled from a woman under 30 with acute or convalescent COVID-19.

The CDR3 coding sequence is TGTGCCAGCAGCCCTTTCCTCAGGGAAGGGTACAATGAGCAGTTCTTC. Translated: CASSPFLREGYNEQFF. V is TRBV11-2 and J is TRBJ2-1; weak D call: TRBD1 (5 bases). The CDR3 runs 16 residues. CDR1 is SGHAT and CDR2 is FQNNGV in the germline V gene. Trimming removed 5 bases at V and 4 bases at J, with 18 bases between.